This TCR beta chain was obtained from a study of OX40 agonist ivuxolimab in advanced cancers. Study at large: A male proportion of just over 80% was recorded, with mean age around 64 years and range roughly 23 to 85.

Using immunoSEQ multiplex PCR, the repertoire was profiled, and TCRdb retains in-frame clones only, with some absent. The sample records 60,000 or so clones, around 87% being singletons. Remarks on this clone: Its target is unknown.

Trimming at V came to 4 bases and at J to 5 bases, leaving 5 bases not matched to a gene. The CDR3 loop spans 15 amino acids. Germline V gene data show CDR1 as MNHEY and CDR2 as SVGAGI. Findings and caveats of the study: Some of the nonresponding patients also showed low levels of normalized T-cell clonal expansion.

The sample here was CD4+ or CD8+ T cells sorted from blood, taken in a trial of the OX40 agonist ivuxolimab. This receptor was taken from an adult with an advanced solid tumor such as melanoma, head and neck, liver or kidney cancer. This chain links TRBV6-5 with TRBJ1-4, with 9 bases aligning to TRBD1. The CDR3 sequence: CASSSTGTGNEKLFF. CDR3 DNA sequence: TGTGCCAGCAGTTCGACCGGGACAGGGAATGAAAAACTGTTTTTT.